Given below is one T cell receptor beta chain in context. This entry belongs to a study of blood T cell repertoires in COVID-19. The overall study: COVID-19 samples, acute and convalescent, were from the United States, Italy and Spain.

The CDR3 is made up of 13 amino acids. V lost 6 bases and J lost 5; bases outside the gene matches: 4. Germline CDR1 LNHDA, CDR2 SQIVND (reference sequence). Some clones are missing from TCRdb's copy, which holds only in-frame ones; the method was immunoSEQ multiplex PCR. There are approximately 210,000 clones in the sample; about four fifths occur only once, and about 8.3% lies in the top ten. One Seattle source followed patients from active infection through their disease course. This TCR was recovered from a woman at least 80 years old with COVID-19, enrolled during active disease. Sample: peripheral blood. The chain joins TRBV19 to TRBJ2-5; 9 bases align to TRBD2. CDR3 protein: CASRPSGEETQYF. CDR3 DNA: TGTGCCAGTAGACCTAGCGGGGAGGAGACCCAGTACTTC.